This T cell receptor (beta chain) was sequenced during a study of blood T cell repertoires in COVID-19. Turning to the study itself: Acute and convalescent COVID-19 samples came from the United States, Italy and Spain. The cDNA or gDNA used as material had been derived from T cells, B-cell-depleted T cells, or PBMCs.

Original analysis: Amplifying reference gene primers gave estimates of nucleated cell counts. The protocol was immunoSEQ multiplex PCR, while the TCRdb copy is restricted to in-frame clones and leaves out a portion. V, J and clone size reflect that table, while D and trimming were determined from the DNA. The sample contains around 20,000 clones, 85% to 90% of which appear only once. The CDR3 length is 16 residues. Germline V gene sequence: CDR1 MNHNY, CDR2 SVGAGI (reference sequence). After removal of 7 bases from V and 7 bases from J, the junction contained 10 bases not matched to a gene. J is TRBJ2-2 and V is TRBV6-6; 12 positions agree with TRBD2. The receptor was derived from a woman aged 55-69 years with active COVID-19. The sequenced sample was peripheral blood. In nucleotides, the CDR3 is TGTGCCAGCAATGGACTAGCGGGAACAGGGGGCGGGGAGCTGTTTTTT. Protein product: CASNGLAGTGGGELFF.